These 14 T cell receptor beta chains were sequenced from one sample in a study of CD8 T cells in ankylosing spondylitis. Findings and caveats of the study: Seemingly distinctive of ankylosing spondylitis blood was a TCR beta motif formed by eight highly homologous variants.

Their recognized antigens are unknown. MiXCR was run by TCRdb on the 5' RACE reads, yielding one entry per CDR3 protein. This table has more than 600,000 distinct CDR3 sequences, under 20% appearing once. The source material was blood, either unsorted or a sorted T cell fraction (not recorded which). The source is a male donor with ankylosing spondylitis.

The chain uses TRBV11-2 and TRBJ2-3; 8 nucleotides align to TRBD1. V lost 3 bases to trimming and J lost 2 bases; unmatched junction nucleotides: 10. Per germline, CDR1 SGHAT and CDR2 FQNNGV. The CDR3 extends over 17 amino acids. The CDR3 nucleotides read TGTGCCAGCAGCTTGAGGACAGGGCTCACTGTCACAGATACGCAGTATTTT. Amino acids: CASSLRTGLTVTDTQYF. The full variable domain, completed using reference TRBV11-2 and TRBJ2-3, is EAGVAQSPRYKIIEKRQSVAFWCNPISGHATLYWYQQILGQGPKLLIQFQNNGVVDDSQLPKDRFSAERLKGVDSTLKIQPAKLEDSAVYLCASSLRTGLTVTDTQYFGPGTRLTVL.

The rearrangement links TRBV4-2 to TRBJ2-1; D perhaps matches TRBD2 (5 bases). V was cut by 0 bases and J by 0 bases, with 18 bases left in between. The length of the CDR3 is 19 residues. Germline CDR1 is LGHNA and CDR2 is YNFKEQ. The CDR3 protein is CASSQDFLGGPLSYNEQFF. The CDR3 bases are TGTGCCAGCAGCCAAGATTTCCTTGGCGGGCCTCTCTCCTACAATGAGCAGTTCTTC.

V and J are TRBV5-1 and TRBJ1-1; no definite D call. Germline V CDR1 and CDR2: SGHRS, YFSETQ. The V end was cut by 1 base, the J end by 5 bases, with 15 bases between. The CDR3 runs to 15 residues. The CDR3, as DNA: TGCGCCAGCAGCTTGTATCGGGATTTGAGTACTGAAGCTTTCTTT. Its translation: CASSLYRDLSTEAFF.

The table lists this clonotype with a few counts. The chain recombines TRBV12-5 with TRBJ2-2; the match to TRBD1 covers 7 bases. This CDR3 has 18 amino acids. Unmatched junction bases numbered 8, after V lost 1 base and J lost 0 bases. CDR1 and CDR2 from the germline V gene are LGHNT and FRNRAP. The DNA of the CDR3 is TGTGCTAGTGGTTTGGGACAGGGACGGACAACGAACACCGGGGAGCTGTTTTTT. Translation: CASGLGQGRTTNTGELFF.

This clonotype came up many times. The chain has TRBV29-1 and TRBJ1-1; weak D call: TRBD1 (5 bases). The V gene lost 4 bases and the J gene lost 4 bases, with 10 bases spanning the gap. This CDR3 spans 12 amino acids. Germline CDR1 and CDR2: SQVTM and ANQGSEA. This CDR3 is CSVVRVGTEAFF. The DNA of the CDR3 is TGCAGCGTTGTCAGGGTGGGCACTGAAGCTTTCTTT.

This clonotype showed up just a few times. The chain carries TRBV11-3 and TRBJ2-1; maybe TRBD1 (6 bases). This CDR3 has 13 residues. V lost 10 bases to trimming and J lost 1 base, with 11 bases between them. The germline CDR1 and CDR2 sequences are SGHNT and YENEEA. The CDR3 region has the DNA TGTGCCACGGCAGGACAGTCCTACAATGAGCAGTTCTTC. Translation gives CATAGQSYNEQFF.

There are a few counts of this clonotype. The gene calls are TRBV12-3 or TRBV12-4 and TRBJ1-1; D not certain. The CDR3 is 14 residues long. V dropped 1 base and J dropped 4 bases, with 10 bases sitting between them. CDR3 protein: CASSLGSLTTEAFF. Written as DNA, the CDR3 is TGTGCCAGCAGTTTAGGGTCATTAACCACTGAAGCTTTCTTT.

This clonotype has a handful of counts. The rearrangement joins TRBV12-3 or TRBV12-4 to TRBJ1-1; the D gene is possibly TRBD1 (5 bases). This CDR3 spans 15 amino acids. Trimming stripped 7 bases from V and 0 bases from J, with 15 bases between. The CDR3 region is CASNPLGAVNTEAFF. CDR3 DNA sequence: TGTGCCAGCAATCCCCTAGGGGCAGTGAACACTGAAGCTTTCTTT.

The gene calls are TRBV7-7 and TRBJ2-2; a weak D match, TRBD1 (6 bases). This CDR3 has 14 amino acids. Deletions cut 0 bases from V and 7 bases from J, with 9 bases between. The germline gives CDR1 SSHAT, CDR2 FNYEAQ (reference sequence). This chain's CDR3 is CASSLALQGGELFF. DNA of the CDR3: TGTGCCAGCAGCTTAGCCCTACAGGGCGGGGAGCTGTTTTTT. Using reference TRBV7-7 and TRBJ2-2 for the parts outside the CDR3, the full variable domain is GAGVSQSPRYKVTKRGQDVTLRCDPISSHATLYWYQQALGQGPEFLTYFNYEAQPDKSGLPSDRFSAERPEGSISTLTIQRTEQRDSAMYRCASSLALQGGELFFGEGSRLTVL.

A few counts support this clonotype. The CDR3 coding sequence is TGTGCCAGCAGTTCAAGCAGGAATTTTAACTATGGCTACACCTTC. Its protein product is CASSSSRNFNYGYTF. This sequence joins TRBV12-3 or TRBV12-4 and TRBJ1-2; D not certain. The CDR3 is made up of 15 amino acids. V lost 4 bases, J lost 1 base, and 13 bases lay in between.

This clonotype has a handful of counts. The chain links TRBV9 to TRBJ2-1; 9 bases fit TRBD2. Germline lookup yields CDR1 SGDLS and CDR2 YYNGEE. V lost 3 bases to trimming and J lost 3 bases; unmatched junction nucleotides: 4. The CDR3 runs 15 residues. This CDR3 is CASSAVSGSYNEQFF. CDR3 sequence (DNA): TGTGCCAGCAGCGCAGTTAGCGGGAGCTACAATGAGCAGTTCTTC.

The chain couples TRBV4-2 to TRBJ2-7; 7 positions agree with TRBD2. CDR1 and CDR2 from the germline V gene are LGHNA and YNFKEQ. V shed 1 base and J 2 bases; nucleotides not matched to a gene: 8. This CDR3 has 16 amino acids. The CDR3 region has the DNA TGTGCCAGCAGCCAAGTTCCTAGCGGAGGAACCTACGAGCAGTACTTC. Amino acids: CASSQVPSGGTYEQYF.

The V and J genes are TRBV24-1 and TRBJ2-1, with D tentatively TRBD2 (6 bases). Trimming removed 9 bases from V and 7 bases from J, with 15 bases in between. The CDR3 has 13 amino acids. CDR1 is KGHDR, CDR2 SFDVKD, per germline. The CDR3 is CATAGPKGNEQFF. CDR3 DNA: TGTGCCACCGCGGGACCCAAGGGGAATGAGCAGTTCTTC.

The J gene is TRBJ2-4, the V gene TRBV12-3 or TRBV12-4, with D perhaps matching TRBD1 (7 bases). V shed 5 bases and J shed 7 bases, with 18 bases lying between them. The CDR3 consists of 15 residues. The chain's CDR3 is CASSRGGGALNIQYF. CDR3 bases: TGTGCCAGCAGTAGAGGAGGGGGCGCTTTGAACATTCAGTACTTC.